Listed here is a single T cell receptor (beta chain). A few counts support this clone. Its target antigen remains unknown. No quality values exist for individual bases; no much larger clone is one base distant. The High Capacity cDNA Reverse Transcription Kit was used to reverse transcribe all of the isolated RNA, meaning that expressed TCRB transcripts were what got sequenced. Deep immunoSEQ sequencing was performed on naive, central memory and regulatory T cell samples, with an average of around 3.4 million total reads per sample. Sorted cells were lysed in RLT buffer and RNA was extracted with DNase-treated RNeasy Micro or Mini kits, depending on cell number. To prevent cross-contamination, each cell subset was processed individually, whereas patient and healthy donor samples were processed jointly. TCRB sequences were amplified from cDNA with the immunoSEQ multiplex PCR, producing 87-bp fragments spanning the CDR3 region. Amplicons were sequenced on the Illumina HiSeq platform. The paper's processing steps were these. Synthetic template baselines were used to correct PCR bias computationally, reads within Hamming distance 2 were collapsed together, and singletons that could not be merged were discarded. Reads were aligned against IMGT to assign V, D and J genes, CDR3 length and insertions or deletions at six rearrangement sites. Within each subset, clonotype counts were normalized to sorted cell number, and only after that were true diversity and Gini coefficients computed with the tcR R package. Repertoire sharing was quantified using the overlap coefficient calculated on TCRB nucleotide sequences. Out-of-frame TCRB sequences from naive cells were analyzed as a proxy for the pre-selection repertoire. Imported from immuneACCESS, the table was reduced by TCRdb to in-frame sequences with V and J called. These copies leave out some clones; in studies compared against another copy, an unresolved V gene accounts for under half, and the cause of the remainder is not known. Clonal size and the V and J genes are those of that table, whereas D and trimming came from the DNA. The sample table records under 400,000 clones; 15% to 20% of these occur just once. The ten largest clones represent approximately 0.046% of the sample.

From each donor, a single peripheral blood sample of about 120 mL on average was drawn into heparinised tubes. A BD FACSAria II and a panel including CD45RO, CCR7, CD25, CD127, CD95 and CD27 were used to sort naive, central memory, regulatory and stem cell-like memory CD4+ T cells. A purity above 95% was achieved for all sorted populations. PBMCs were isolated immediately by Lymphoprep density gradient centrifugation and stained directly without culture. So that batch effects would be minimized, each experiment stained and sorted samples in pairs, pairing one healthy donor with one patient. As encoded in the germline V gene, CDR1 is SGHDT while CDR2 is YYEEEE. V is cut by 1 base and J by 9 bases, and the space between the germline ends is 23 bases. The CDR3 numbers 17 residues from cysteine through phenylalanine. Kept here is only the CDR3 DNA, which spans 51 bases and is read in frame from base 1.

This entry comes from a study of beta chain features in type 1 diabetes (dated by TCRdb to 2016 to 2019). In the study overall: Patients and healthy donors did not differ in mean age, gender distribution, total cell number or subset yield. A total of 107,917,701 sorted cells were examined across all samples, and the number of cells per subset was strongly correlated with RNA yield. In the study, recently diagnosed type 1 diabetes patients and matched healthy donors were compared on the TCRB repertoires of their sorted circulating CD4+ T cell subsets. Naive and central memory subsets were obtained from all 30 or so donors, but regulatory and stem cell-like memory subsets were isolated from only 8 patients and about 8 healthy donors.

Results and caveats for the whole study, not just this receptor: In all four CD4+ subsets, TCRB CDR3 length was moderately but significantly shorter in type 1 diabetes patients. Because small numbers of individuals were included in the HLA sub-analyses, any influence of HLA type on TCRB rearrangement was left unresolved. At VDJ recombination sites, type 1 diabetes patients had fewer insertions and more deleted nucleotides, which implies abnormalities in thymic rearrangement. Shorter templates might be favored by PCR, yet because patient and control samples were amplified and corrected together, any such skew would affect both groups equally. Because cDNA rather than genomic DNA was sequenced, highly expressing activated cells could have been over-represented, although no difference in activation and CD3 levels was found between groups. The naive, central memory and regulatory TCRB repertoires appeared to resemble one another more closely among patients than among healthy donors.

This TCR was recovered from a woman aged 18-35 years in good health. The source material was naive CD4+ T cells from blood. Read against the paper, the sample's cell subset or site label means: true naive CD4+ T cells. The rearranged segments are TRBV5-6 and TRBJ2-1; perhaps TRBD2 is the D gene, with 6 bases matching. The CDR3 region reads CASSLFETSGQVGEQFF. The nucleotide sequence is TGTGCCAGCAGCTTGTTCGAGACTAGTGGGCAAGTGGGTGAGCAGTTCTTC. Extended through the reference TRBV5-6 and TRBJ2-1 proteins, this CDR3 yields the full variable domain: DAGVTQSPTHLIKTRGQQVTLRCSPKSGHDTVSWYQQALGQGPQFIFQYYEEEERQRGNFPDRFSGHQFPNYSSELNVNALLLGDSALYLCASSLFETSGQVGEQFFGPGTRLTVL.